These 5 T cell receptor beta chains were sequenced from one sample in a study of T-cell memory formation after mild COVID-19. TCRdb reanalysed the 5' RACE reads using MiXCR and keeps one entry per CDR3 protein. The table shows roughly 500,000 distinct CDR3 sequences, with about a fifth occurring only once. The specimen was PBMCs or a T cell subset sorted from them (not recorded which). Receptors originate from an adult woman who had mild COVID-19 (a few samples of this study predate the infection). Cell type and time point are not known.

This clonotype was counted only a few times. This sequence joins TRBV2 and TRBJ2-1; the match to TRBD1 covers 7 bases. Germline trimming cut 3 bases from V and 6 bases from J; bases unmatched to any gene: 5. Germline V CDR1 and CDR2: SNHLY, FYNNEI. CDR3 length: 14 amino acids. CDR3 nucleotide sequence: TGTGCCAGCAGTGACCCGACAGGGACCAATGAGCAGTTCTTC. This encodes CASSDPTGTNEQFF.

V usage is TRBV12-3 or TRBV12-4 and J usage is TRBJ2-7; D may match TRBD1 or TRBD2 (5 bases each). Deletions cut 5 bases from V and 0 bases from J, with 11 bases between. The CDR3 covers 14 residues. In nucleotides, the CDR3 is TGTGCCAGCAGTCGGGGCAGGCGCTCCTACGAGCAGTACTTC. This codes for CASSRGRRSYEQYF.

This chain uses TRBV3-1 with TRBJ1-1; no reliable D call. V dropped 0 bases and J dropped 11 bases, with 16 bases sitting between them. Per germline, CDR1 LGHDT and CDR2 YNNKEL (reference sequence). This CDR3 comprises 14 residues. Written as DNA, the CDR3 is TGTGCCAGCAGCCAAGACCCCCGAGCCGCGTGGGCTTTCTTT. This codes for CASSQDPRAAWAFF.

The chain recombines TRBV24-1 with TRBJ2-7; D is possibly TRBD2 (5 bases). Germline loops: CDR1 KGHDR, CDR2 SFDVKD. This CDR3 is 13 amino acids long. Trimming stripped 5 bases from V and 3 bases from J, with 10 bases between. The CDR3 spells CATSVDGDYEQYF. CDR3 nucleotide sequence: TGTGCCACCAGTGTGGACGGGGACTACGAGCAGTACTTC.

The rearrangement links TRBV7-9 to TRBJ1-2, with D maybe TRBD1 (5 bases). The CDR3 has 13 residues. V dropped 2 bases and J dropped 8 bases, with 12 bases sitting between them. CDR1 and CDR2 from the germline V gene are SEHNR and FQNEAQ (reference sequence). CDR3 in amino acids: CASSLNGAGGYTF. CDR3 in DNA: TGTGCCAGCAGCTTAAACGGGGCCGGGGGCTACACCTTC.